This T cell receptor (beta chain) was profiled in a study of T cell changes during pregnancy in multiple sclerosis. CDR1 GTSNPN and CDR2 SVGIG come from the germline V gene (reference sequence). Trimming removed 2 bases at V and 8 bases at J, with 16 bases between. This CDR3 is 14 amino acids long. Here immunoSEQ multiplex PCR was the method, and the copy in TCRdb shows in-frame clones only, minus some. In the table there are 60,000 or so clones, 89% of which are singletons. This clone was detected once. The TCR was taken from a female donor with multiple sclerosis, enrolled in a pregnancy study. V is TRBV30 and J is TRBJ2-1; maybe TRBD2 (5 bases). The specimen was peripheral blood, collected in the first trimester of pregnancy. Written as DNA, the CDR3 is TGTGCCTGGAGTCCCAGCCCAGGTAGCGATGAGCAGTTCTTC. Its translation: CAWSPSPGSDEQFF.